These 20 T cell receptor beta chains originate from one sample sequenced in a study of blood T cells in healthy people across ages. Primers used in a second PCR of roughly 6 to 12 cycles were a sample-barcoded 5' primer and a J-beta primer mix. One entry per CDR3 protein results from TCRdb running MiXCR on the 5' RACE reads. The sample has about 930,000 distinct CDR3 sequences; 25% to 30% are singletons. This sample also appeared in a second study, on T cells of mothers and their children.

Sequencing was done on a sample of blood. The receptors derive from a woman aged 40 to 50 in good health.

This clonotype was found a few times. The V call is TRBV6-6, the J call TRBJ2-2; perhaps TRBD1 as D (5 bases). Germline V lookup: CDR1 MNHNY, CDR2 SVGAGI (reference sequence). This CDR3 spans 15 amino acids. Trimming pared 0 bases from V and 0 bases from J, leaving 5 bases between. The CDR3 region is CASSYSDTNTGELFF. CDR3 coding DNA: TGTGCCAGCAGTTACTCGGACACGAACACCGGGGAGCTGTTTTTT.

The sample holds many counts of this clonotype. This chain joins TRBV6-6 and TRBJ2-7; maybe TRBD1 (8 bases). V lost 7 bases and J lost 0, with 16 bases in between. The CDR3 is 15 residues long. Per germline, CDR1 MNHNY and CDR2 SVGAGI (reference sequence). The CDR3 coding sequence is TGTGCCAGCAAAATACAGGGGGGGAGCTCCTACGAGCAGTACTTC. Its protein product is CASKIQGGSSYEQYF.

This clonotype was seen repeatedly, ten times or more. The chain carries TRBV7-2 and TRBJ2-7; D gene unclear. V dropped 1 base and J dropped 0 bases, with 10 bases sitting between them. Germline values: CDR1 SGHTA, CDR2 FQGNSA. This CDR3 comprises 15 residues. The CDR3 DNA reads TGTGCCAGCAGCTTAGGAACTCTGTTCTCCTACGAGCAGTACTTC. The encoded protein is CASSLGTLFSYEQYF. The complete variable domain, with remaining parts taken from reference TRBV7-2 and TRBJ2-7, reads GAGVSQSPSNKVTEKGKDVELRCDPISGHTALYWYRQSLGQGLEFLIYFQGNSAPDKSGLPSDRFSAERTGGSVSTLTIQRTQQEDSAVYLCASSLGTLFSYEQYFGPGTRLTVT.

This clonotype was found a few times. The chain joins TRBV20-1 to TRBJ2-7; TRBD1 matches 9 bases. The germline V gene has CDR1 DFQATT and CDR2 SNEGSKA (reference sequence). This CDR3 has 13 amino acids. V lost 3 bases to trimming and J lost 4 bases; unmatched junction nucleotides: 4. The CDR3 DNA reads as TGCAGTGCTAGGAACAGGGGGCGATACGAGCAGTACTTC. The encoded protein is CSARNRGRYEQYF.

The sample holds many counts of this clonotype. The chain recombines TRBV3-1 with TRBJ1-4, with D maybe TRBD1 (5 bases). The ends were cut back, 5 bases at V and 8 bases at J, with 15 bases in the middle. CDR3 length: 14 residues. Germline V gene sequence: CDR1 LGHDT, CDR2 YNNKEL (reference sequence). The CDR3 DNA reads TGTGCCAGCAGCGAAAGGGGTTCGGGGGAAAAACTGTTTTTT. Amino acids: CASSERGSGEKLFF.

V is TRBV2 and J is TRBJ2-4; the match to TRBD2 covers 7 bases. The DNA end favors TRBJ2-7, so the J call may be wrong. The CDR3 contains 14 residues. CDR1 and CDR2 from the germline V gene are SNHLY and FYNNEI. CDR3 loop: CASRLAFRTYEQYF. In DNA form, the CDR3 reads TGTGCCAGCAGACTAGCGTTCAGGACCTACGAGCAGTACTTC.

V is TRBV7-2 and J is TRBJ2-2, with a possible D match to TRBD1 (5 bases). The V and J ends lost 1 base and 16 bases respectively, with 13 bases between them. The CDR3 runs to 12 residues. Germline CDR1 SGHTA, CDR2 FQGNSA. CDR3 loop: CASSLGGARPFF. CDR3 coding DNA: TGTGCCAGCAGCTTAGGTGGGGCCCGTCCGTTTTTT.

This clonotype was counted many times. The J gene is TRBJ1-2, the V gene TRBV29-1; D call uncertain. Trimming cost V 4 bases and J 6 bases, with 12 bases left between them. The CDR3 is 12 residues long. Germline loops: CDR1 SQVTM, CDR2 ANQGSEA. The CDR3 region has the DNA TGCAGCGTTGGCTCTTGGAAGGATGGCTACACCTTC. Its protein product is CSVGSWKDGYTF.

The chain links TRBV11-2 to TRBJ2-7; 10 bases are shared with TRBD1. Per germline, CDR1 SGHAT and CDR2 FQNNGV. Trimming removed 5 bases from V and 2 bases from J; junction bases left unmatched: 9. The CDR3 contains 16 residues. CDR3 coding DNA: TGTGCCAGCAGCCCAAGCCCCGGGACAGGGGCCTACGAGCAGTACTTC. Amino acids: CASSPSPGTGAYEQYF. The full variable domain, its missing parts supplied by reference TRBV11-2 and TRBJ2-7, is EAGVAQSPRYKIIEKRQSVAFWCNPISGHATLYWYQQILGQGPKLLIQFQNNGVVDDSQLPKDRFSAERLKGVDSTLKIQPAKLEDSAVYLCASSPSPGTGAYEQYFGPGTRLTVT.

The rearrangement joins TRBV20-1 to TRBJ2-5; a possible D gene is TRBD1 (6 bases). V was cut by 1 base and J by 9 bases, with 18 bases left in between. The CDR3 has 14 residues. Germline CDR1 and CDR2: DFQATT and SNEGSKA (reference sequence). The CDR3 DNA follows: TGCAGTGCTAGAGCGGGACACCTTGACGCGGCCCAGTACTTC. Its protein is CSARAGHLDAAQYF.

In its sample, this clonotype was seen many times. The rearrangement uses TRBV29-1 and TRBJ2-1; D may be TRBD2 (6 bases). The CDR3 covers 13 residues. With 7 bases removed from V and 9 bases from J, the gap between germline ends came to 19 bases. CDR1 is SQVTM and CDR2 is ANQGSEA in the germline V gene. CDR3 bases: TGCAGCGCCCTCGGGACTCTGAAGGGTGAGCAGTTCTTC. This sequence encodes CSALGTLKGEQFF.

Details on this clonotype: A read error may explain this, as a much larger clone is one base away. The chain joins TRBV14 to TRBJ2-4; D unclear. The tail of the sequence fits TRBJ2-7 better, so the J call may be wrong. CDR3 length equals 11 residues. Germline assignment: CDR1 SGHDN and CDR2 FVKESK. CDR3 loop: CASGLIREQYF. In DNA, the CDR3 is TGTGCCAGCGGGTTGATCCGCGAGCAGTACTTC.

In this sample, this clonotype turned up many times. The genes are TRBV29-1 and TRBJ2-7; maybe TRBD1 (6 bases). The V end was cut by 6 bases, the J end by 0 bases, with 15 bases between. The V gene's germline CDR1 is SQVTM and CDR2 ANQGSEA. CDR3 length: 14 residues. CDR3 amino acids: CSVRPTGLSYEQYF. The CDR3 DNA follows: TGCAGCGTCCGACCGACAGGACTCTCCTACGAGCAGTACTTC.

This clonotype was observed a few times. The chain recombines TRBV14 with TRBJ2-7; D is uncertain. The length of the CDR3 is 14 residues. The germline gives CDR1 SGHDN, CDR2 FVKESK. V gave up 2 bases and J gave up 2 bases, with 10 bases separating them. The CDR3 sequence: CASSQINSPYEQYF. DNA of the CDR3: TGTGCCAGCAGCCAAATCAACAGTCCCTACGAGCAGTACTTC. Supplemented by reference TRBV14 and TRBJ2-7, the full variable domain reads EAGVTQFPSHSVIEKGQTVTLRCDPISGHDNLYWYRRVMGKEIKFLLHFVKESKQDESGMPNNRFLAERTGGTYSTLKVQPAELEDSGVYFCASSQINSPYEQYFGPGTRLTVT.

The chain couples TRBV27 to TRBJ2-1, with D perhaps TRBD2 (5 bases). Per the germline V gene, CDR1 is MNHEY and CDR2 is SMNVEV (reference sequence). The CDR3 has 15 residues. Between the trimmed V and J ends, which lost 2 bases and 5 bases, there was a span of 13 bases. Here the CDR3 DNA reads TGTGCCAGCAGTTTAGAAGGGCACGGGAACAATGAGCAGTTCTTC. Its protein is CASSLEGHGNNEQFF.

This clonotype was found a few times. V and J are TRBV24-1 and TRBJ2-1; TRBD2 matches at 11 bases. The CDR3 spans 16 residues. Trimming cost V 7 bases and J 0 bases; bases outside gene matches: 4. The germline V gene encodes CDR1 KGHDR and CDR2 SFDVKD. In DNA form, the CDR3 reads TGTGCCACCAGCGGGACTAGCGGTGCCTCCTACAATGAGCAGTTCTTC. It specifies CATSGTSGASYNEQFF.

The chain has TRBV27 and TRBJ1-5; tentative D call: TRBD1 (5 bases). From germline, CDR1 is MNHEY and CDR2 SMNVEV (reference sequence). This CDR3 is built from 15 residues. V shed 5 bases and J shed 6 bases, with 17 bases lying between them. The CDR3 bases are TGTGCCAGCAGTCTCTCGGGTTTGGGACCTCAGCCCCAGCATTTT. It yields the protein CASSLSGLGPQPQHF.

CDR3 loop: CASSLDKGSYEQYF. Written as DNA, the CDR3 is TGCGCCAGCAGCTTGGATAAGGGGTCCTACGAGCAGTACTTC. The rearrangement uses TRBV5-1 and TRBJ2-7; possible D gene TRBD1, 5 bases. Germline lookup yields CDR1 SGHRS and CDR2 YFSETQ. The CDR3 extends over 14 amino acids. V shed 0 bases and J shed 1 base, with 8 bases lying between them.

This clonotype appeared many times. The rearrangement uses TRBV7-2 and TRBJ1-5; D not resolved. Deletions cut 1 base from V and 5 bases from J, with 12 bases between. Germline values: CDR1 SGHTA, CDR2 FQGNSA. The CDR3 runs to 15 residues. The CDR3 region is CASSLVSGRDQPQHF. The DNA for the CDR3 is TGTGCCAGCAGCTTAGTTTCTGGGCGGGATCAGCCCCAGCATTTT. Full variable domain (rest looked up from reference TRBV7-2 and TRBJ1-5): GAGVSQSPSNKVTEKGKDVELRCDPISGHTALYWYRQSLGQGLEFLIYFQGNSAPDKSGLPSDRFSAERTGGSVSTLTIQRTQQEDSAVYLCASSLVSGRDQPQHFGDGTRLSIL.

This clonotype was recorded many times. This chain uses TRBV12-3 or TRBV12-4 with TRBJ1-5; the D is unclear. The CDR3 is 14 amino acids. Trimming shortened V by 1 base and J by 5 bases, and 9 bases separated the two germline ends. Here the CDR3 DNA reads TGTGCCAGCAGTTTAGGGTCCGGGGATCAGCCCCAGCATTTT. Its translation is CASSLGSGDQPQHF.